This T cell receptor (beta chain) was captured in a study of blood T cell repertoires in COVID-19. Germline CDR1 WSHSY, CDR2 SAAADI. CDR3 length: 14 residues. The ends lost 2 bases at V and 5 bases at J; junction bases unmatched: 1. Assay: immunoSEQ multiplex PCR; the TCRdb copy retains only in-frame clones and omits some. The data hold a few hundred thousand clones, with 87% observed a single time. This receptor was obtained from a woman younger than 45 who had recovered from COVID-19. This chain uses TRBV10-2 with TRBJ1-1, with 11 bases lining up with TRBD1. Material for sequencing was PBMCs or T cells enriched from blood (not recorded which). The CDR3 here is CASSEGTGGTEAFF. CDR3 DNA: TGCGCCAGCAGTGAGGGGACAGGGGGGACTGAAGCTTTCTTT.